One TCR beta chain is described in this entry. Sequencing of TCR beta, carried out with a high-throughput approach, was applied to CD8+ and CD4+ T cells from the blood. Relapsing-remitting disease, either stable or active, was present in the multiple sclerosis controls, who were treatment-naive patients. RNA was extracted with the RNeasy kit, and a quantity of roughly 0.5 to 1 ug was reverse transcribed using random hexamers. TCRdb itself ran the immunoSEQ multiplex PCR reads through MiXCR, one entry per CDR3 protein. Counted here are about 440,000 distinct CDR3 sequences, around 85% occurring once; the ten biggest clones make up about 0.1%. The data stem from a study of CD8 T cells in Susac syndrome. Sequenced sample: CD8+ T cells from PBMCs. This clonotype originated in a human donor with multiple sclerosis.

The CDR3 coding sequence is TGTGCCAGCAGTTTATCGGGGGGCGAGTCGACCCAGTACTTC. This translates into CASSLSGGESTQYF. V usage is TRBV27 and J usage is TRBJ2-5; D could derive from TRBD1 or TRBD2 (6 bases each). Trimming pared 0 bases from V and 7 bases from J, leaving 12 bases between. This CDR3 has 14 amino acids. The V gene's germline CDR1 is MNHEY and CDR2 SMNVEV (reference sequence).